The sequence of this T cell receptor beta chain was determined in a study of long-term antiretroviral therapy in people with HIV. The study's findings and limits: CDR3 lengths in HIV samples spanned a narrower range than controls. Post-ART samples showed increased diversity that remained below transplant donor control levels.

With respect to this clone: What it recognizes is unknown.

Treatment for all HIV-infected participants took place in the United States. At the survey level, the v3.0 immunoSEQ assay was run. Per-sample targets for sequencing were roughly 40,000-50,000 T-cell genomes. Produced via immunoSEQ multiplex PCR; TCRdb's table is partial and in-frame only. Of around 20,000 clones listed, approximately 72% were seen once; the top ten hold approximately 15%. The receptor's source is a woman aged 45-59 years with HIV. The specimen comprised unsorted PBMCs, sampled 0.3 years after starting antiretroviral therapy.

The CDR3 nucleotides read TGTGCCAGCTCACCGCTTCGGGGGCCCAAAAACATTCAGTACTTC. Its translation: CASSPLRGPKNIQYF. J is TRBJ2-4 and V is TRBV18, with D possibly being TRBD1 or TRBD2 (6 bases each). CDR1 and CDR2 from the germline V gene are KGHSH and LQKENI. V lost 3 bases and J 2 bases, leaving 11 bases between the germline ends. The CDR3 length is 15 residues.